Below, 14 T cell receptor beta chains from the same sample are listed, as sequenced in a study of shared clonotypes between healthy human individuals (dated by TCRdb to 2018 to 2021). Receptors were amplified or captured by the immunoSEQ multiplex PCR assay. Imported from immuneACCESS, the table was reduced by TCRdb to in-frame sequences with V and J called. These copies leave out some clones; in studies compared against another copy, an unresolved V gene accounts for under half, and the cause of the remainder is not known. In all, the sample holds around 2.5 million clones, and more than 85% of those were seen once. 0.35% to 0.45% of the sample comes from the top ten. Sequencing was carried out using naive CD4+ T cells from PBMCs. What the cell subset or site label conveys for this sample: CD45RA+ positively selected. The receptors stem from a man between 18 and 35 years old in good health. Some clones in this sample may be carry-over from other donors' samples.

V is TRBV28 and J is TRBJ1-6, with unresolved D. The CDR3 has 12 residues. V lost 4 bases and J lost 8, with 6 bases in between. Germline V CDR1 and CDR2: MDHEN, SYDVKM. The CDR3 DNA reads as TGTGCCAGCAGTTCGAGGTATTCACCCCTCCACTTT. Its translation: CASSSRYSPLHF.

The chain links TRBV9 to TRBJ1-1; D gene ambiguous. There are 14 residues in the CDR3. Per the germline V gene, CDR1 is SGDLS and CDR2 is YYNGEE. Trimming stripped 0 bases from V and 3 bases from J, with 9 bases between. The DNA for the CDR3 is TGTGCCAGCAGCGTAGACTATGGGTACACTGAAGCTTTCTTT. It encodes CASSVDYGYTEAFF.

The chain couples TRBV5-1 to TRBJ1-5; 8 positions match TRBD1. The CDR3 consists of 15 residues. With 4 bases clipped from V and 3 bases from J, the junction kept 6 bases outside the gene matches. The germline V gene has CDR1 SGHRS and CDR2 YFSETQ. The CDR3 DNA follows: TGCGCCAGCAGCCCGACAGGGGACCCCAATCAGCCCCAGCATTTT. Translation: CASSPTGDPNQPQHF.

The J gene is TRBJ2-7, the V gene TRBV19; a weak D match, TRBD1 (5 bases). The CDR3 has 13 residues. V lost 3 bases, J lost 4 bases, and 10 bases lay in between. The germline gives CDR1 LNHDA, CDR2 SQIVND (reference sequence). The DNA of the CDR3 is TGTGCCAGTAGTATCAGGGCACCTTACGAGCAGTACTTC. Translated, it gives CASSIRAPYEQYF.

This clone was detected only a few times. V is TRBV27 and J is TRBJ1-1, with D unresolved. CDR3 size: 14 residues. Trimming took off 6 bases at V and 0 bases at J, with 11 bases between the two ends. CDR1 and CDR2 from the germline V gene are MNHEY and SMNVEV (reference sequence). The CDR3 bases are TGTGCCAGCAGCTGGACGGTTTTGAACACTGAAGCTTTCTTT. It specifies CASSWTVLNTEAFF.

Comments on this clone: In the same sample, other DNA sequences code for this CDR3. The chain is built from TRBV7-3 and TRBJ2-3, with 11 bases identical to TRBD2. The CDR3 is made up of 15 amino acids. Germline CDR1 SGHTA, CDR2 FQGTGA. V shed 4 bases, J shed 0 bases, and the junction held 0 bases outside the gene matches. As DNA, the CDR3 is TGTGCCAGCAGCTCTAGCGGGAGGAGCACAGATACGCAGTATTTT. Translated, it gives CASSSSGRSTDTQYF. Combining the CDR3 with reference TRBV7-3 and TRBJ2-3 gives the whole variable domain GAGVSQTPSNKVTEKGKYVELRCDPISGHTALYWYRQSLGQGPEFLIYFQGTGAADDSGLPNDRFFAVRPEGSVSTLKIQRTERGDSAVYLCASSSSGRSTDTQYFGPGTRLTVL.

The CDR3 DNA reads as TGTGCCAGCAGTTATCCCGGATGGGCTTCCACCTACGAGCAGTACTTC. Encoded protein: CASSYPGWASTYEQYF. V usage is TRBV6-9 and J usage is TRBJ2-7, with unresolved D. CDR1 and CDR2 (germline): MNHGY, SVAAGI. The V gene lost 2 bases and the J gene lost 2 bases, with 16 bases spanning the gap. The CDR3 is 16 residues long.

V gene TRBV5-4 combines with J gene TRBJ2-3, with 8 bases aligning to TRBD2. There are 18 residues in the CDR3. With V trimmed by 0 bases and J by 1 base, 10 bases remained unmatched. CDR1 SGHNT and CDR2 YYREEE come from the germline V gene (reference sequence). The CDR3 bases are TGTGCCAGCAGCTTGGCCGTTTCGGGAGGGAGGGGCACAGATACGCAGTATTTT. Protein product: CASSLAVSGGRGTDTQYF. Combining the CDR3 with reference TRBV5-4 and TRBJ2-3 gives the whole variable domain ETGVTQSPTHLIKTRGQQVTLRCSSQSGHNTVSWYQQALGQGPQFIFQYYREEENGRGNFPPRFSGLQFPNYSSELNVNALELDDSALYLCASSLAVSGGRGTDTQYFGPGTRLTVL.

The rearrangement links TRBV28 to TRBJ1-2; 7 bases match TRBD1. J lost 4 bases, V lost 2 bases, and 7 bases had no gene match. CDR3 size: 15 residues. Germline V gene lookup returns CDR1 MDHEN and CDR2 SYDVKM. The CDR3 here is CASSLGDRVVYGYTF. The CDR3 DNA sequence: TGTGCCAGCAGTTTAGGGGACAGAGTAGTCTATGGCTACACCTTC.

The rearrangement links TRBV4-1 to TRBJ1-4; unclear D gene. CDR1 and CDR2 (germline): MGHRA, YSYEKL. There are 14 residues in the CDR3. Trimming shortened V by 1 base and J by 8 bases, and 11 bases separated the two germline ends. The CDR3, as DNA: TGCGCCAGCAGCCAAGGGCAGGTAGGGGAAAAACTGTTTTTT. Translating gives CASSQGQVGEKLFF.

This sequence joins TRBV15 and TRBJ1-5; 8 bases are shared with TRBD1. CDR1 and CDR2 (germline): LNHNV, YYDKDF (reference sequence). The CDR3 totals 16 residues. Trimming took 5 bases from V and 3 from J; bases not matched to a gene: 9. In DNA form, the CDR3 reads TGTGCCACCAGCGGACAGACAGGGGCGAACAATCAGCCCCAGCATTTT. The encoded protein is CATSGQTGANNQPQHF.

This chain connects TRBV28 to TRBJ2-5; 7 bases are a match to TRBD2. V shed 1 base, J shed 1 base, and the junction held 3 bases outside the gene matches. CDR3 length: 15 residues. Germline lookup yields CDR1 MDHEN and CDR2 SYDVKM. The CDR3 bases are TGTGCCAGCAGTTTATACGGGGGGACCCAAGAGACCCAGTACTTC. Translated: CASSLYGGTQETQYF.

The CDR3 sequence: CASSPQSGQAHEQYF. DNA of the CDR3: TGTGCCAGCTCACCTCAATCAGGACAGGCCCACGAGCAGTACTTC. The chain combines TRBV18 with TRBJ2-7, with TRBD1 identical over 7 bases. The CDR3 is 15 residues long. V dropped 3 bases and J dropped 5; count of bases not matched to a gene: 10. Germline V CDR1 and CDR2: KGHSH, LQKENI. The whole variable domain, filled in from reference TRBV18 and TRBJ2-7, reads NAGVMQNPRHLVRRRGQEARLRCSPMKGHSHVYWYRQLPEEGLKFMVYLQKENIIDESGMPKERFSAEFPKEGPSILRIQQVVRGDSAAYFCASSPQSGQAHEQYFGPGTRLTVT.

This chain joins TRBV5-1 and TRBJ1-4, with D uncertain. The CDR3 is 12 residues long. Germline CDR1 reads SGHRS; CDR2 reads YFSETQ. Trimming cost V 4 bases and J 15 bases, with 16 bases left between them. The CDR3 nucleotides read TGCGCCAGCAGCCACCTCAATGAACCCTTGTTTTTT. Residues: CASSHLNEPLFF.